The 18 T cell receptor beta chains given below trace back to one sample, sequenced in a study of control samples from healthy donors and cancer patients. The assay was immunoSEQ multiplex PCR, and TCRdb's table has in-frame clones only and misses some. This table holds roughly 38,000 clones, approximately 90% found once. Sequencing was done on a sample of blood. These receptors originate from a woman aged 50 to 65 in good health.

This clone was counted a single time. This CDR3 reads CASRPGHQGIGNQPQHF. The DNA of the CDR3 is TGTGCCAGCAGACCGGGTCATCAGGGAATTGGCAATCAGCCCCAGCATTTT. This sequence joins TRBV7-3 and TRBJ1-5, with D perhaps TRBD1 (5 bases). V lost 6 bases and J lost 2, with 20 bases in between. In germline, CDR1 is SGHTA, CDR2 FQGTGA. CDR3 length: 17 amino acids.

CDR3 DNA: TGTGCCAGCAGTGAAACGACCTCTAACTATGGCTACACCTTC. Protein sequence: CASSETTSNYGYTF. This rearrangement joins TRBV2 to TRBJ1-2, with unresolved D. Trimming removed 2 bases at V and 0 bases at J, with 7 bases between. Germline assignment: CDR1 SNHLY and CDR2 FYNNEI. CDR3 length equals 14 residues.

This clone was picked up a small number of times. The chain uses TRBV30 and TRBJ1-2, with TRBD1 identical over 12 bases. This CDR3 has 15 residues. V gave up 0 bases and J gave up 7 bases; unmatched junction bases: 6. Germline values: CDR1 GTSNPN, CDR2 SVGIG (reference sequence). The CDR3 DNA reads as TGTGCCTGGAGTGTAGGAGGGGACAGGGGGCCTGGCTACACCTTC. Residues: CAWSVGGDRGPGYTF. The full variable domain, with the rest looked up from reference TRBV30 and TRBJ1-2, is SQTIHQWPATLVQPVGSPLSLECTVEGTSNPNLYWYRQAAGRGLQLLFYSVGIGQISSEVPQNLSASRPQDRQFILSSKKLLLSDSGFYLCAWSVGGDRGPGYTFGSGTRLTVV.

This CDR3 is CASSSSGGILGKVTQYF. The CDR3 DNA sequence: TGTGCCAGCAGCTCCTCGGGTGGGATTCTTGGCAAGGTTACGCAGTATTTT. The genes are TRBV13 and TRBJ2-3; D is ambiguous. The CDR3 runs to 17 residues. V was trimmed by 4 bases and J by 8 bases, leaving 25 bases between them. CDR1 and CDR2 (germline): PRHDT, FYEKMQ (reference sequence).

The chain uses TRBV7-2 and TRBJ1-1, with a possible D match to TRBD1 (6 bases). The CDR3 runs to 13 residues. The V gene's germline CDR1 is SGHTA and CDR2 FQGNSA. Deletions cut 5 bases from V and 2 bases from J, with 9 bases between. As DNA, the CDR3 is TGTGCCAGCAGCCCCAGGGGAAACACTGAAGCTTTCTTT. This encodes CASSPRGNTEAFF.

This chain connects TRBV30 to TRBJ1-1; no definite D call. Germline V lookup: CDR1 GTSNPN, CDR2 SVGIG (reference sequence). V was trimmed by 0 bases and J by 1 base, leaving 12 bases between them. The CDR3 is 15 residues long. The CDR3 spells CAWSVVGVENTEAFF. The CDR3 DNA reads TGTGCCTGGAGTGTAGTCGGGGTCGAGAACACTGAAGCTTTCTTT. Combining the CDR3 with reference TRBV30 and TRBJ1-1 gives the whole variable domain SQTIHQWPATLVQPVGSPLSLECTVEGTSNPNLYWYRQAAGRGLQLLFYSVGIGQISSEVPQNLSASRPQDRQFILSSKKLLLSDSGFYLCAWSVVGVENTEAFFGQGTRLTVV.

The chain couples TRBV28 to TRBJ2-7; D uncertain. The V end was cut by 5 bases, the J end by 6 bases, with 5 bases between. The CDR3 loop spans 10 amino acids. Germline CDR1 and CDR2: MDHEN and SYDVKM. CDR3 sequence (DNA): TGTGCCAGCAGTGACCGCGAGCAGTACTTC. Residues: CASSDREQYF.

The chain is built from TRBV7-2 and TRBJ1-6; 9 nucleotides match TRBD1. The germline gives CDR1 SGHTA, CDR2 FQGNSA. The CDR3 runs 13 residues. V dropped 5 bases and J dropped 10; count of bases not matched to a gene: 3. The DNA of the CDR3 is TGTGCCAGCAGCCAGGACAGGGGCTCACCCCTCCACTTT. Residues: CASSQDRGSPLHF. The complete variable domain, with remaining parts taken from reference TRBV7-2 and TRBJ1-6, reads GAGVSQSPSNKVTEKGKDVELRCDPISGHTALYWYRQSLGQGLEFLIYFQGNSAPDKSGLPSDRFSAERTGGSVSTLTIQRTQQEDSAVYLCASSQDRGSPLHFGNGTRLTVT.

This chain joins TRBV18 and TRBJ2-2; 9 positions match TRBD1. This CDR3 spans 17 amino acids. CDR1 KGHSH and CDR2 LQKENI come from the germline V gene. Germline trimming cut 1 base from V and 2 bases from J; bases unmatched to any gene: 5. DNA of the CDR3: TGTGCCAGCTCACCACTCGGGGGACAGGGAAACACCGGGGAGCTGTTTTTT. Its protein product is CASSPLGGQGNTGELFF.

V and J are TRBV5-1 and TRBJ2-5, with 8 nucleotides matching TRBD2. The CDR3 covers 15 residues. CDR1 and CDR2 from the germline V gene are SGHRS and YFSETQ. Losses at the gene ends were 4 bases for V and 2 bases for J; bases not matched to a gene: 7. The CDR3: CASSPGGGAQETQYF. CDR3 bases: TGCGCCAGCAGCCCGGGAGGGGGGGCACAAGAGACCCAGTACTTC.

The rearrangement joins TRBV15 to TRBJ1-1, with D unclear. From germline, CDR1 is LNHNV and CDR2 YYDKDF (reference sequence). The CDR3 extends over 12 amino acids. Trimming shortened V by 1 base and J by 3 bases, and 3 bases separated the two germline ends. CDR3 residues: CATSRADTEAFF. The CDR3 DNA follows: TGTGCCACCAGCAGAGCGGACACTGAAGCTTTCTTT. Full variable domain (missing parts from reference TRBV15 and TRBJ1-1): DAMVIQNPRYQVTQFGKPVTLSCSQTLNHNVMYWYQQKSSQAPKLLFHYYDKDFNNEADTPDNFQSRRPNTSFCFLDIRSPGLGDTAMYLCATSRADTEAFFGQGTRLTVV.

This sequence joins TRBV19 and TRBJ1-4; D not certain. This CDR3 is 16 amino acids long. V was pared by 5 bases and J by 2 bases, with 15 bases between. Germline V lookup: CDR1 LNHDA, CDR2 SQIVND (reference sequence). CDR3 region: CASSRQATSTNEKLFF. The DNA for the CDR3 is TGTGCCAGTAGTCGCCAGGCAACGTCGACTAATGAAAAACTGTTTTTT.

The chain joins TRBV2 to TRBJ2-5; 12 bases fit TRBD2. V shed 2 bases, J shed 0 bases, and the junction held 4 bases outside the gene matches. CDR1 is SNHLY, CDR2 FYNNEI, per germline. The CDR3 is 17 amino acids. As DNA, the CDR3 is TGTGCCAGCAGTGAATTCCTAGCGGGGGGGAACCAAGAGACCCAGTACTTC. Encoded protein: CASSEFLAGGNQETQYF.

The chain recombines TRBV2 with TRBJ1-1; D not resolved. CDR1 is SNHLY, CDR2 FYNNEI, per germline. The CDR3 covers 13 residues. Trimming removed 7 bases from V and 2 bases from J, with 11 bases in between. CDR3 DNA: TGTGCCAGCAACACCAGATACAACACTGAAGCTTTCTTT. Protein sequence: CASNTRYNTEAFF.

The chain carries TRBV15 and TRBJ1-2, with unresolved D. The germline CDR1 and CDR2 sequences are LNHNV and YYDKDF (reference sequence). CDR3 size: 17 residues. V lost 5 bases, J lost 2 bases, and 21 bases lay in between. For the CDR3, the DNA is TGTGCCACCAGCCTTGCAACCAGCGGCCTATTAAACTATGGCTACACCTTC. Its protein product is CATSLATSGLLNYGYTF.

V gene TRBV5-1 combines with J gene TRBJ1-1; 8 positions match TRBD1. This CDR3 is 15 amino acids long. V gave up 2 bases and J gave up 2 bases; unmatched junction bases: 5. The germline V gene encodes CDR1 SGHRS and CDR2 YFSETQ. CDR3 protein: CASSFQGAGNTEAFF. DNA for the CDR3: TGCGCCAGCAGCTTCCAGGGGGCGGGTAACACTGAAGCTTTCTTT.

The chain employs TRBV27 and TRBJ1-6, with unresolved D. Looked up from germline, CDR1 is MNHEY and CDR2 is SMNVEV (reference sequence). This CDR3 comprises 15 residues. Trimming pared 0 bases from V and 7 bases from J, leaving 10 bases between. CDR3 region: CASSLSWQPNSPLHF. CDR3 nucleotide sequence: TGTGCCAGCAGTTTATCCTGGCAGCCAAATTCACCCCTCCACTTT.

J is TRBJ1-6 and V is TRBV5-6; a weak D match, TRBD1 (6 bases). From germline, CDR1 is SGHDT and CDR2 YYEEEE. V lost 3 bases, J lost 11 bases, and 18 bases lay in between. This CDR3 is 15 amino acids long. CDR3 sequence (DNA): TGTGCCAGCAGCTCGTCGGGGGGCCTGGGGACACCCCTCCACTTT. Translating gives CASSSSGGLGTPLHF.